Reported below is one T cell receptor (beta chain). This record comes from a study of blood T cell repertoires in COVID-19. This CDR3 has 21 residues. Study processing details: For nucleated cells, counts were estimated from reference gene primer amplification. Sequenced by immunoSEQ multiplex PCR; TCRdb stores in-frame clones only, minus some. V and J calls and clone size are as listed in that table; D and trimming were resolved from the DNA. The sample yields roughly 130,000 clones, 70% to 90% seen once. This clonotype was sampled from a woman aged 50 to 60 with acute COVID-19. The sequencing input was PBMCs or T cells enriched from blood (not recorded which). This rearrangement joins TRBV21-1 to TRBJ2-7; TRBD2 is taken as the D call from the table, unchecked against the DNA. TRBV21-1 is classified as a pseudogene. The CDR3 loop reads CASSPLATTSGSPRVGLEQYF. The CDR3 DNA reads as TGTGCCAGCAGCCCCCTTGCGACGACTAGCGGGAGCCCTAGGGTTGGTCTGGAGCAGTACTTC.